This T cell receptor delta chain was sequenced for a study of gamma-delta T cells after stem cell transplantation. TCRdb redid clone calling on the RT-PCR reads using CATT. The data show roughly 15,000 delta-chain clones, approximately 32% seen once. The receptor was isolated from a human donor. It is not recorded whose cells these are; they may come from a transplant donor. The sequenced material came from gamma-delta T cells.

The CDR3 loop reads CAFPSLWGPSEGYTDKLIF. The CDR3 DNA sequence: TGTGCCTTCCCCTCCCTTTGGGGGCCTTCTGAGGGGTACACCGATAAACTCATCTTT. The chain recombines TRDV3 with TRDJ1; weak D call: TRDD3 (6 bases). V lost 3 bases, J lost 0 bases, and 29 bases lay in between. The CDR3 length is 19 residues. Per the germline V gene, CDR1 is TVYSNPD and CDR2 is GDNSRS (reference sequence).